These 13 T cell receptor beta chains came from one sample sequenced in a study of blood T cell repertoires in COVID-19 (TCRdb year 2020). The method behind the library was the immunoSEQ multiplex PCR assay. The source is immuneACCESS, and TCRdb retained only in-frame sequences with V and J called. Part of the clones is not carried over; for the studies checked, unresolved V genes explain less than half of this, and the remainder is unexplained. Recorded for this sample are about 300,000 clones; about nine tenths of them occurred a single time. The ten largest clones add up to less than 2% of the sample. Sequencing used peripheral blood. The receptor set was obtained from a woman younger than 45 with COVID-19, enrolled during active disease.

In DNA, the CDR3 is TGTGCCAGCAAGGTTGCGACCGGGACACTGAGCACAGATACGCAGTATTTT. It translates to CASKVATGTLSTDTQYF. The chain employs TRBV2 and TRBJ2-3, with D possibly matching TRBD1 (6 bases). Per germline, CDR1 SNHLY and CDR2 FYNNEI. The CDR3 runs 17 residues. V dropped 7 bases and J dropped 0 bases, with 20 bases sitting between them. The variable domain in full, with the rest retrieved from reference TRBV2 and TRBJ2-3, is EPEVTQTPSHQVTQMGQEVILRCVPISNHLYFYWYRQILGQKVEFLVSFYNNEISEKSEIFDDQFSVERPDGSNFTLKIRSTKLEDSAMYFCASKVATGTLSTDTQYFGPGTRLTVL.

V usage is TRBV5-1 and J usage is TRBJ2-1, with 10 bases aligning to TRBD2. V was clipped by 3 bases and J by 2 bases; unmatched bases: 5. The germline CDR1 and CDR2 sequences are SGHRS and YFSETQ. The CDR3 is 16 amino acids. CDR3 DNA: TGCGCCAGCAGCTATACTCTAGCGGGGGCCTACAATGAGCAGTTCTTC. Its translation: CASSYTLAGAYNEQFF.

The rearrangement uses TRBV10-3 and TRBJ2-5, with D unclear. V was trimmed by 4 bases and J by 7 bases, leaving 10 bases between them. CDR3 length: 12 residues. Germline loops: CDR1 ENHRY, CDR2 SYGVKD. DNA of the CDR3: TGTGCCATCAGTGCAGACTTGGGGACCCAGTACTTC. Translating gives CAISADLGTQYF.

The chain combines TRBV6-6 with TRBJ1-4; D is undetermined. In germline, CDR1 is MNHNY, CDR2 SVGAGI (reference sequence). There are 14 residues in the CDR3. Trimming cost V 0 bases and J 12 bases, with 14 bases left between them. CDR3 sequence: CASSYSLEPRELFF. For the CDR3, the DNA is TGTGCCAGCAGTTACTCTCTAGAGCCCCGGGAACTGTTTTTT.

The genes are TRBV11-3 and TRBJ2-1, with 8 bases lining up with TRBD1. The V and J ends lost 5 bases and 4 bases, in that order; junction bases with no gene match: 7. The CDR3 totals 15 residues. CDR1 and CDR2 from the germline V gene are SGHNT and YENEEA. As DNA, the CDR3 is TGTGCCAGCAGCGTAAGGGGACAGGAGTACAATGAGCAGTTCTTC. Translation: CASSVRGQEYNEQFF.

V and J are TRBV9 and TRBJ1-5, with 9 bases that match TRBD1. CDR3 length: 15 residues. V was clipped by 2 bases and J by 5 bases; unmatched bases: 5. Germline CDR1 SGDLS, CDR2 YYNGEE. The CDR3 nucleotides are TGTGCCAGCAGCGTGGGGACAGGGTGGCATCAGCCCCAGCATTTT. Its protein is CASSVGTGWHQPQHF.

This clone occurred many times. The chain joins TRBV11-3 to TRBJ1-6; D not certain. This CDR3 spans 13 amino acids. Trimming left V 5 bases short and J 7 bases short, with 9 bases between. Germline values: CDR1 SGHNT, CDR2 YENEEA. CDR3 nucleotides: TGTGCCAGCAGCAAAGAGGAGAATTCACCCCTCCACTTT. Its protein product is CASSKEENSPLHF.

The chain joins TRBV13 to TRBJ2-5; D gene uncertain. Germline CDR1 reads PRHDT; CDR2 reads FYEKMQ (reference sequence). The CDR3 length is 13 residues. V dropped 2 bases and J dropped 5 bases, with 9 bases sitting between them. The CDR3 is CASSLPPEETQYF. The CDR3 DNA is TGTGCCAGCAGCTTACCTCCGGAGGAGACCCAGTACTTC.

V and J are TRBV12-3 or TRBV12-4 and TRBJ1-1, with a tentative D call TRBD1 (5 bases). The CDR3 is 13 residues long. Trimming left V 4 bases short and J 5 bases short, with 11 bases between. The CDR3, as DNA: TGTGCCAGCAGTTGGACACTCGTAACTGAAGCTTTCTTT. It specifies CASSWTLVTEAFF.

In the case of this clone: This CDR3 is also generated by other DNA sequences in the sample. V and J are TRBV19 and TRBJ2-7; 8 bases match TRBD1. The V and J ends lost 4 bases and 3 bases, in that order; junction bases with no gene match: 5. This CDR3 spans 14 amino acids. Germline CDR1 and CDR2: LNHDA and SQIVND (reference sequence). CDR3 region: CASSSDRGSYEQYF. The CDR3 nucleotides read TGTGCCAGTAGTAGTGACAGGGGAAGCTACGAGCAGTACTTC.

The rearrangement uses TRBV7-2 and TRBJ2-1; 7 bases match TRBD2. V dropped 4 bases and J dropped 5; count of bases not matched to a gene: 5. Germline CDR1 and CDR2: SGHTA and FQGNSA. There are 14 residues in the CDR3. This CDR3 is CASSSWGGNNEQFF. CDR3 DNA sequence: TGTGCCAGCAGCTCCTGGGGAGGGAACAATGAGCAGTTCTTC.

The chain uses TRBV2 and TRBJ2-5; D is unresolved. CDR3 size: 14 residues. Per the germline V gene, CDR1 is SNHLY and CDR2 is FYNNEI. V lost 3 bases and J lost 5, with 13 bases in between. CDR3 DNA: TGTGCCAGCAGTGATGTCCGGGTCCGGGAGACCCAGTACTTC. The encoded protein is CASSDVRVRETQYF.

This sequence joins TRBV2 and TRBJ1-2; TRBD1 might be the D (6 bases). This CDR3 region has 13 residues. Deletions cut 8 bases from V and 3 bases from J, with 13 bases between. Germline V gene sequence: CDR1 SNHLY, CDR2 FYNNEI. For the CDR3, the DNA is TGTGCCAGCCTCCCGGGGGGCGACTATGGCTACACCTTC. It codes for CASLPGGDYGYTF.